This TCR beta chain was obtained from a study of post-analysis software for immune sequencing data. On the study more broadly: Several disease courses (relapsing-remitting, secondary progressive and progressive-relapsing) of multiple sclerosis were included.

Study-wide findings and caveats: Higher frequency in patients than in controls was seen for about five TRBV segments, with TRBV5-6, TRBV5-1 and TRBV20-1 among them. Normalized Chao1 diversity was significantly lower in multiple sclerosis patients than in controls.

TCR beta cDNA libraries included unique molecular identifiers. MiXCR, run by TCRdb on the PCR reads, gives a single entry per CDR3 protein. The table includes 740,000 or so distinct CDR3 sequences, about 50% detected once. Concerning this clonotype itself: Its antigen is unknown.

CDR1 and CDR2 (germline): SQVTM, ANQGSEA. The CDR3 extends over 15 amino acids. Trimming took 5 bases from V and 4 from J; bases not matched to a gene: 10. The TCR comes from a girl aged 10-17 years with multiple sclerosis. The sample was blood. V usage is TRBV29-1 and J usage is TRBJ2-3; 9 positions match TRBD1. This chain's CDR3 is CSVNTGGGRADTQYF. DNA of the CDR3: TGCAGCGTTAATACAGGGGGCGGTCGGGCAGATACGCAGTATTTT.